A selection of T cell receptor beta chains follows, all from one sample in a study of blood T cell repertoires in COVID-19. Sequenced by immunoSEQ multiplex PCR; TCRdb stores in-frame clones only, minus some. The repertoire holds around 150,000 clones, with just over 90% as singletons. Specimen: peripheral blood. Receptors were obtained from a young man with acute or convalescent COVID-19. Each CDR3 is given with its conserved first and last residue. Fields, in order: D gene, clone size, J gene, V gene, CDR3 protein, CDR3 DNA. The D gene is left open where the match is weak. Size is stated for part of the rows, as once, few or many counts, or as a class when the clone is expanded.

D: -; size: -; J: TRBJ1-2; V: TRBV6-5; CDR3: CASRSYYGYTF; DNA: TGTGCCAGCAGGTCTTACTATGGCTACACCTTC
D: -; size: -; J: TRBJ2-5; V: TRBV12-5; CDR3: CASGLVLSETQETQYF; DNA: TGTGCTAGTGGTTTGGTACTGAGCGAAACTCAAGAGACCCAGTACTTC
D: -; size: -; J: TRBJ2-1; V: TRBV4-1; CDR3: CASSQDIELPSGNEQFF; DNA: TGCGCCAGCAGCCAAGATATAGAACTTCCTTCGGGAAATGAGCAGTTCTTC
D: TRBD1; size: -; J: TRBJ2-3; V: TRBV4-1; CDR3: CASSQPDRGADTQYF; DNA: TGCGCCAGCAGCCAACCGGACAGGGGAGCAGATACGCAGTATTTT
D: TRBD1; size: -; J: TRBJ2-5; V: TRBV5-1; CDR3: CASSIQGLQETQYF; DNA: TGCGCCAGCAGCATACAGGGGCTGCAAGAGACCCAGTACTTC
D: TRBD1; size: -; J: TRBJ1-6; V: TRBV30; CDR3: CAWSLGQDVSLHF; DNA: TGTGCCTGGAGTTTGGGACAGGATGTTTCCCTCCACTTT
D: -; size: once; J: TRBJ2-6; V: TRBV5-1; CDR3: CASSPLASGANVLTF; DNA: TGCGCCAGCAGCCCCCTGGCCTCTGGGGCCAACGTCCTGACTTTC
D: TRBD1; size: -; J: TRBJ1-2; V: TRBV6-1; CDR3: CASSEVGQGAQIAVSYTF; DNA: TGTGCCAGCAGTGAGGTGGGACAGGGGGCTCAAATAGCCGTTAGCTACACCTTC
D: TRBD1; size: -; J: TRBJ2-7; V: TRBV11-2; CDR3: CASSLGWGQLSSYEQYF; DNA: TGTGCCAGCAGCTTAGGATGGGGACAGTTAAGCTCCTACGAGCAGTACTTC
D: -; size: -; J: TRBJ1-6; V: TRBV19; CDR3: CASSIVPDTYNSPLHF; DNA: TGTGCCAGTAGTATAGTTCCAGACACCTATAATTCACCCCTCCACTTT
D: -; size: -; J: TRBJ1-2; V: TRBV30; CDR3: CAWRSSGGYGYTF; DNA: TGTGCCTGGAGGTCGTCGGGGGGCTATGGCTACACCTTC
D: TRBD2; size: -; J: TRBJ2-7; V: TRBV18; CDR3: CASSPPGASGAEVQYF; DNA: TGTGCCAGCTCACCCCCGGGGGCTAGCGGGGCCGAGGTGCAGTACTTC
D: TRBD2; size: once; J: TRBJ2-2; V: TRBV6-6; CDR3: CASSPPGLAGGNTGELFF; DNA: TGTGCCAGCAGTCCTCCGGGACTAGCGGGAGGCAACACCGGGGAGCTGTTTTTT
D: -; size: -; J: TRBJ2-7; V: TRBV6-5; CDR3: CASSSPSSGFPYEQYF; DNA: TGTGCCAGCAGTTCTCCCTCGTCGGGGTTTCCCTACGAGCAGTACTTC
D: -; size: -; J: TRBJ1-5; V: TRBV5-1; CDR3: CASSLGLGSYQPQHF; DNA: TGCGCCAGCAGCTTGGGGTTGGGGAGTTATCAGCCCCAGCATTTT
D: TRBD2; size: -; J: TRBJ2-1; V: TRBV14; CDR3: CASSQALLADEFF; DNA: TGTGCCAGCAGCCAAGCCCTACTAGCGGACGAGTTCTTC
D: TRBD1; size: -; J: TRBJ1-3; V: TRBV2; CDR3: CASSPPTDRVGNTIYF; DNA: TGTGCCAGCAGTCCACCGACGGACAGGGTTGGAAACACCATATATTTT
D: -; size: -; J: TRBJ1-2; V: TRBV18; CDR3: CASSALMGGSNYGYTF; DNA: TGTGCCAGCTCAGCCCTGATGGGGGGGTCGAACTATGGCTACACCTTC
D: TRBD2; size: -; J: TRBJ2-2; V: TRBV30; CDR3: CAGSGRRLAGVSGELFF; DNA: TGTGCCGGATCCGGCCGTAGACTAGCGGGGGTGTCCGGGGAGCTGTTTTTT
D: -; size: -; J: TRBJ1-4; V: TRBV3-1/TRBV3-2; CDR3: CASSRDSMSATNEKLFF; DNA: TGTGCCAGCAGCCGAGACTCCATGTCGGCAACTAATGAAAAACTGTTTTTT